The entry below describes one TCR beta chain. Its antigen is still unknown. 60 Vbeta and 13 Jbeta primers were used in PCR. Assay used: immunoSEQ multiplex PCR; TCRdb lists only in-frame clones, some missing. The sample holds 150,000 to 200,000 clones, 82% seen once. The data derive from a study of cytomegalovirus exposure and HLA in healthy donors. Looking at the study overall: Early release data held 75 million to 100 million unique TCRs from HLA-typed donors.

Looked up from germline, CDR1 is GTSNPN and CDR2 is SVGIG (reference sequence). The ends were cut back, 5 bases at V and 5 bases at J, with 15 bases in the middle. This CDR3 comprises 14 residues. General study results and limits: After further analysis at a later stage, 17,000 or so TCR beta sequences were associated with HLA alleles at 0.05 false discovery rate. CMV serostatus was the sole immune exposure information available.

Regarding donors, all were healthy bone marrow donors. The sequenced sample was PBMCs. The TCR comes from a girl aged 2 to 9 in good health and CMV-seropositive. The rearrangement uses TRBV30 and TRBJ2-2; D is possibly TRBD2 (6 bases). The CDR3 reads CAWDPGLNTGELFF. CDR3 bases: TGTGCCTGGGATCCGGGACTTAATACCGGGGAGCTGTTTTTT.